The 3 T cell receptor beta chains in this list originate from one sample, sequenced in a study of T cells in Graves' hyperthyroidism and ophthalmopathy (dated by TCRdb to between 2018 and 2020). The library was built by means of multiplex PCR. This sample was sequenced with an Illumina HiSeq 2000. The TCR beta CDR3 regions were amplified from RNA transcripts. For the first round of RT-PCR on the TCR CDR3, the HTBI primer set was used together with the Qiagen OneStep RT-PCR kit. TCRdb itself trimmed the public reads at Q25 with fastp, ran MiXCR and retained productive beta chains. One record per CDR3 amino acid sequence lists the most common genes and DNA. Across this sample there are about 550,000 distinct CDR3 sequences, with less than 25% seen only once. The ten largest clonotypes hold roughly 29% of the sample. Source material: blood. These receptors were collected from a man younger than 30 with Graves' hyperthyroidism.

The V gene is TRBV12-3 or TRBV12-4, the J gene TRBJ1-5; D perhaps matches TRBD1 (5 bases). The CDR3 consists of 16 residues. Trimming cost V 3 bases and J 2 bases, with 14 bases left between them. The CDR3 sequence: CASSFPGPGGNQPQHF. The CDR3 DNA reads as TGTGCCAGCAGTTTTCCGGGGCCGGGGGGCAATCAGCCCCAGCATTTT.

This clonotype was detected ten times or more. The chain combines TRBV28 with TRBJ2-7; the match to TRBD1 covers 8 bases. CDR3 size: 14 residues. Germline CDR1 reads MDHEN; CDR2 reads SYDVKM. V shed 4 bases, J shed 3 bases, and the junction held 5 bases outside the gene matches. CDR3 sequence: CASSYRGFNYEQYF. Here the CDR3 DNA reads TGTGCCAGCAGTTACAGGGGGTTTAACTACGAGCAGTACTTC.

This clonotype occurred a few times. This chain uses TRBV20-1 with TRBJ2-7; 12 positions match TRBD1. The length of the CDR3 is 16 residues. From germline, CDR1 is DFQATT and CDR2 SNEGSKA (reference sequence). After removal of 2 bases from V and 7 bases from J, the junction contained 12 bases not matched to a gene. The CDR3 coding sequence is TGCAGTGCTAGACCGCCCTTGGGACAGGGGGCGCGAGAGCAGTACTTC. It is translated as CSARPPLGQGAREQYF.